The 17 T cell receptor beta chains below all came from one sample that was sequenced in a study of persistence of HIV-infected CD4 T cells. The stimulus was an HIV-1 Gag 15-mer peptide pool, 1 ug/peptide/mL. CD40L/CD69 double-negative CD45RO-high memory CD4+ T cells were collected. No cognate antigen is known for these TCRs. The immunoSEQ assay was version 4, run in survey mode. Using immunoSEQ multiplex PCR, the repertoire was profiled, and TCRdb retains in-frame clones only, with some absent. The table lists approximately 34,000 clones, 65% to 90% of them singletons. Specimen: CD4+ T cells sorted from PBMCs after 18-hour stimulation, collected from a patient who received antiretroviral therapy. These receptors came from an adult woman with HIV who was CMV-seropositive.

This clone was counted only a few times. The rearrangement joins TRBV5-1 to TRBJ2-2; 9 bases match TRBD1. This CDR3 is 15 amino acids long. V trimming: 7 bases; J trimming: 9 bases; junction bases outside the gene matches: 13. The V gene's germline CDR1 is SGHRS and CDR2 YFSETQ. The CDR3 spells CASHFAGTGLRELFF. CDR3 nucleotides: TGCGCCAGCCATTTTGCCGGGACAGGGCTCAGGGAGCTGTTTTTT.

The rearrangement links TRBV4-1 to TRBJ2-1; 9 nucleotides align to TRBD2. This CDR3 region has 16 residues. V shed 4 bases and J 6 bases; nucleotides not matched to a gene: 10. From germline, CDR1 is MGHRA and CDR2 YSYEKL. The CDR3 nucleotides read TGCGCCAGCAGCCCCTTCGGAGCGGGAGGCTCCAATGAGCAGTTCTTC. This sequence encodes CASSPFGAGGSNEQFF.

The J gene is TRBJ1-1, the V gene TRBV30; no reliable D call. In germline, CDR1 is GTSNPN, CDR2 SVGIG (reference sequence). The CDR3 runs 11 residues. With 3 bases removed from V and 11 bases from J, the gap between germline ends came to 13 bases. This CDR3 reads CAWRGLGDAFF. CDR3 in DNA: TGTGCCTGGAGGGGATTAGGTGACGCTTTCTTT.

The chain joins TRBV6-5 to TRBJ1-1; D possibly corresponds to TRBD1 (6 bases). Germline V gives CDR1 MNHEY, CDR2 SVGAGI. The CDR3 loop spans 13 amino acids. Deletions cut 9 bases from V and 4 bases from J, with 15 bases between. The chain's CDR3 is CASQLNRVTEAFF. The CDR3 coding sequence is TGTGCCAGTCAACTAAACAGGGTCACTGAAGCTTTCTTT.

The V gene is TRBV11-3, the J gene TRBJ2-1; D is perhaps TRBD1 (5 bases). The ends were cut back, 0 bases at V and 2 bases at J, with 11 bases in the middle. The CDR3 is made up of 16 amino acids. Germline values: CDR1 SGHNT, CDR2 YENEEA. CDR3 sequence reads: CASSLEGQNPYNEQFF. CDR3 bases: TGTGCCAGCAGCTTAGAGGGGCAGAACCCCTACAATGAGCAGTTCTTC.

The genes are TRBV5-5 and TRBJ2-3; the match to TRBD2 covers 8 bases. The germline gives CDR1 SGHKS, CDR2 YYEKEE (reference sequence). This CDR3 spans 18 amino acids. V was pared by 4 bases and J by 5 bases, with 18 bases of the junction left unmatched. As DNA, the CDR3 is TGTGCCAGCAGCCGTTATTTGCGGGAGGCCTACCCGGGAGATACGCAGTATTTT. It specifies CASSRYLREAYPGDTQYF.

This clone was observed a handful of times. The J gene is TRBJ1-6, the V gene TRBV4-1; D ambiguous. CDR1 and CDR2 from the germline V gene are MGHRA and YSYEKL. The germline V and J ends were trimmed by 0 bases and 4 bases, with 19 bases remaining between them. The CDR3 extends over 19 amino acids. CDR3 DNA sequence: TGCGCCAGCAGCCAAGATGCGGCCTCTCAGTCGGGGTATAATTCACCCCTCCACTTT. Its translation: CASSQDAASQSGYNSPLHF.

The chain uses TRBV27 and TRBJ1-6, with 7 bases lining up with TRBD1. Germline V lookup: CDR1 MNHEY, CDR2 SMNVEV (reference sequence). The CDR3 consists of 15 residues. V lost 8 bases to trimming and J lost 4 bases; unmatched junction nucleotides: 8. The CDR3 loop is CASRRAGQYNSPLHF. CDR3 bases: TGTGCCAGCCGCCGGGCGGGACAGTATAATTCACCCCTCCACTTT.

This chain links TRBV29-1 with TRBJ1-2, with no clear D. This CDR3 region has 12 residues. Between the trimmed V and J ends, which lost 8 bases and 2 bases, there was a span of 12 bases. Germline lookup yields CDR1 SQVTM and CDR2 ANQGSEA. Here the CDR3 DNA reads TGCAGCCCCGTAAGGGCGAACTATGGCTACACCTTC. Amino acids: CSPVRANYGYTF.

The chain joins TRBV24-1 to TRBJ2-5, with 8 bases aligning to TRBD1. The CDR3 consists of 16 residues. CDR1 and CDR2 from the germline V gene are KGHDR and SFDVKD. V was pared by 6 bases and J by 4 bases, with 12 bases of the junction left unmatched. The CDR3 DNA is TGTGCCACCAGTCGAGGAGCAGGGGGCTTCGGAGAGACCCAGTACTTC. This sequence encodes CATSRGAGGFGETQYF.

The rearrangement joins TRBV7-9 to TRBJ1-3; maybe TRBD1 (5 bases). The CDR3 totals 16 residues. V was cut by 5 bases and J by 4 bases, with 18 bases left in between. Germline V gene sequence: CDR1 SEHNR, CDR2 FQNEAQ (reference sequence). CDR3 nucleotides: TGTGCCAGCAGCCCTGGGGACCGCCTGGGGGGAAACACCATATATTTT. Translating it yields CASSPGDRLGGNTIYF.

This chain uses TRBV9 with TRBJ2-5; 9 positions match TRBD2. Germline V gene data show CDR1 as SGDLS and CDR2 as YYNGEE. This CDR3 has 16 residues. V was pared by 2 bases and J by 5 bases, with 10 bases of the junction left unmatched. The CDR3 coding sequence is TGTGCCAGCAGCGTGACTAGCGGTCCCCCCCAGGAGACCCAGTACTTC. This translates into CASSVTSGPPQETQYF.

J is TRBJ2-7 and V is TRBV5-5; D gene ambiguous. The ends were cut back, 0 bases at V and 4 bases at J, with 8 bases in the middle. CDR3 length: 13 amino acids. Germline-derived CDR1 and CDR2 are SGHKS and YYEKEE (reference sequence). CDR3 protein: CASSLDPEYEQYF. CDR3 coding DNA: TGTGCCAGCAGCTTGGATCCGGAATACGAGCAGTACTTC.

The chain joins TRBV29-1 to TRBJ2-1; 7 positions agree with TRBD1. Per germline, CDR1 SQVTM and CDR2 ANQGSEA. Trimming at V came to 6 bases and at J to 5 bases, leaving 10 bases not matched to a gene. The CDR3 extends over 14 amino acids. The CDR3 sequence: CSVPRGQIDNEQFF. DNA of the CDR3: TGCAGCGTCCCAAGGGGGCAGATTGACAATGAGCAGTTCTTC.

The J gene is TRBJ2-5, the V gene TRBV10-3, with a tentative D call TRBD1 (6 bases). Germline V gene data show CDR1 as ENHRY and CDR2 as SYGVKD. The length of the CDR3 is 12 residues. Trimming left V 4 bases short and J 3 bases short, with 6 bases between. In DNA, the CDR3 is TGTGCCATCAGTGCAGGGGAAGAGACCCAGTACTTC. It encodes CAISAGEETQYF.

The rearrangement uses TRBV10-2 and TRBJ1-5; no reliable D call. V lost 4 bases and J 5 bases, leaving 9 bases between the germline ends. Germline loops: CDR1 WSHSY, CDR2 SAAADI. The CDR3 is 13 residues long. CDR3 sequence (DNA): TGCGCCAGCAGTGTGCTCTGGGATCAGCCCCAGCATTTT. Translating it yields CASSVLWDQPQHF.

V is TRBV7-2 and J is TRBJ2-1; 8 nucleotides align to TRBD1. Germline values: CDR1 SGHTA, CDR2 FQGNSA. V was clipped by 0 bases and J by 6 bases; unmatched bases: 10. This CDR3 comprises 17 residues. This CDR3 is CASSLAGAGGIINEQFF. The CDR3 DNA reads TGTGCCAGCAGCTTAGCGGGGGCAGGGGGCATTATCAATGAGCAGTTCTTC.